This T cell receptor (beta chain) was retrieved from a study of patients and donors after allogeneic stem cell transplantation. Each CDR3 protein gets one entry after TCRdb re-called the RT-PCR reads with MiXCR. Here the sample spans approximately 200,000 distinct CDR3 sequences, around two fifths being singletons. The length of the CDR3 is 17 residues. V was pared by 0 bases and J by 3 bases, with 10 bases of the junction left unmatched. CDR1 and CDR2 (germline): LGHNA, YSLEER. Sample: blood, either unsorted or a sorted T cell fraction (not recorded which). The clonotype originates from a human donor who was either an allogeneic HSCT recipient or a stem cell or donor lymphocyte infusion donor (not recorded which). It is not recorded whose cells these are; they may come from a transplant donor. The rearrangement joins TRBV4-3 to TRBJ2-7, with TRBD1 matching over 8 bases. The CDR3: CASSQDPGTGGVYEQYF. CDR3 DNA sequence: TGCGCCAGCAGCCAAGATCCGGGGACAGGCGGAGTCTACGAGCAGTACTTC.